This T cell receptor (beta chain) came from a study of T cell responses to AZD1222 COVID-19 vaccine. Of note for this clone: Its antigen is not known.

Overall study findings and caveats: Just a handful of people given AZD1222 tested seropositive at baseline. Spike-specific TCR repertoires showed rising breadth and depth after two AZD1222 doses.

Produced via immunoSEQ multiplex PCR; TCRdb's table is partial and in-frame only. The sample includes some 170,000 clones, 85% to 95% seen only once; the top ten take 2% to 3%. Germline V gives CDR1 SGHAT, CDR2 FQNNGV. The CDR3 is 12 residues long. V lost 5 bases and J lost 6; bases outside the gene matches: 3. The receptor was derived from an adult in good health. The sequencing used peripheral blood, collected on day 0 of AZD1222 vaccination. The chain employs TRBV11-2 and TRBJ2-7, with 8 bases that match TRBD1. The CDR3 loop reads CASSGQGSEQYF. The CDR3 bases are TGTGCCAGCAGCGGACAGGGTAGCGAGCAGTACTTC.